One sample yielded the 17 T cell receptor beta chains listed below, sequenced in a study of shared T cell receptors in the human thymus. The table came from immunoSEQ multiplex PCR; TCRdb's copy has only in-frame clones and leaves some out. The sample lists about 660,000 clones, 70% to 90% seen once, with roughly 0.0089% in the top ten. These same data were also listed under a study on human thymus T cells.

Sequenced: thymocytes. The receptors shown here come from a boy less than two years old with a congenital heart defect.

The chain couples TRBV28 to TRBJ2-7; TRBD2 matches 14 bases. There are 17 residues in the CDR3. Trimming at V came to 8 bases and at J to 8 bases, leaving 17 bases not matched to a gene. Germline V gene lookup returns CDR1 MDHEN and CDR2 SYDVKM. The CDR3 sequence is CASSPGLAGAQWGQQYF. CDR3 nucleotides: TGTGCCAGCTCCCCGGGACTAGCGGGAGCCCAGTGGGGGCAGCAGTACTTC.

The J gene is TRBJ1-2, the V gene TRBV5-1; TRBD1 might be the D (6 bases). Between the trimmed V and J ends, which lost 0 bases and 3 bases, there was a span of 12 bases. This CDR3 has 15 residues. Germline V gives CDR1 SGHRS, CDR2 YFSETQ. The CDR3 loop is CASSLGRGQHYGYTF. CDR3 coding DNA: TGCGCCAGCAGCTTGGGGAGAGGACAGCACTATGGCTACACCTTC.

The J gene is TRBJ2-1, the V gene TRBV4-3, with 8 bases aligning to TRBD2. CDR3 size: 19 residues. The V segment lost 0 bases and the J segment 3 bases; nucleotides outside the gene matches: 13. Germline lookup yields CDR1 LGHNA and CDR2 YSLEER. CDR3 nucleotide sequence: TGCGCCAGCAGCCAAGACGGAACAGCTAGCGGGCTTAGCTACAATGAGCAGTTCTTC. Translation gives CASSQDGTASGLSYNEQFF.

The genes are TRBV27 and TRBJ2-7, with 9 bases that match TRBD1. CDR1 is MNHEY, CDR2 SMNVEV, per germline (reference sequence). The junction had 8 bases not matched to a gene; V was cut back by 0 bases and J by 5 bases. The CDR3 runs 16 residues. Written as DNA, the CDR3 is TGTGCCAGCAGTTTATCTGGGGGGACAGGGAAGGACGAGCAGTACTTC. It encodes CASSLSGGTGKDEQYF.

The chain is built from TRBV10-3 and TRBJ2-3, with 7 positions matching TRBD1. This CDR3 spans 17 amino acids. CDR1 is ENHRY and CDR2 is SYGVKD in the germline V gene. V shed 4 bases, J shed 2 bases, and the junction held 12 bases outside the gene matches. The CDR3 here is CAISALVGDSYTDTQYF. The CDR3, as DNA: TGTGCCATCAGTGCCCTCGTGGGGGACAGCTACACAGATACGCAGTATTTT.

The rearrangement links TRBV7-9 to TRBJ1-2; D uncertain. Trimming stripped 5 bases from V and 5 bases from J, with 18 bases between. The CDR3 covers 15 residues. Germline V lookup: CDR1 SEHNR, CDR2 FQNEAQ (reference sequence). CDR3 DNA: TGTGCCAGCAGCGATGTCCCGCTACCATCATATGGCTACACCTTC. This translates into CASSDVPLPSYGYTF.

The chain is built from TRBV27 and TRBJ2-1; no firm D call. Germline values: CDR1 MNHEY, CDR2 SMNVEV (reference sequence). CDR3 length: 15 residues. Trimming pared 2 bases from V and 2 bases from J, leaving 10 bases between. The chain's CDR3 is CASSLRETTYNEQFF. The DNA for the CDR3 is TGTGCCAGCAGTTTACGAGAAACTACCTACAATGAGCAGTTCTTC.

This chain joins TRBV14 and TRBJ1-2; D may be TRBD1 (6 bases). This CDR3 is built from 15 residues. The ends were cut back, 0 bases at V and 4 bases at J, with 12 bases in the middle. Germline V CDR1 and CDR2: SGHDN, FVKESK. The CDR3 nucleotides are TGTGCCAGCAGCCAAGATGGTCCAGGGGTCTATGGCTACACCTTC. It yields the protein CASSQDGPGVYGYTF.

The rearrangement joins TRBV30 to TRBJ1-3; perhaps TRBD1 as D (5 bases). This CDR3 is 14 amino acids long. With 2 bases removed from V and 4 bases from J, the gap between germline ends came to 12 bases. In germline, CDR1 is GTSNPN, CDR2 SVGIG (reference sequence). This CDR3 reads CAWSPQGAGNTIYF. CDR3 nucleotide sequence: TGTGCCTGGAGTCCCCAGGGTGCCGGAAACACCATATATTTT.

This rearrangement joins TRBV4-3 to TRBJ2-4; TRBD2 matches at 7 bases. Trimming removed 3 bases from V and 2 bases from J; junction bases left unmatched: 4. This CDR3 is 15 amino acids long. From germline, CDR1 is LGHNA and CDR2 YSLEER. The CDR3 nucleotides read TGCGCCAGCAGCCAGAGGGGAGGGTCCAAAAACATTCAGTACTTC. The encoded protein is CASSQRGGSKNIQYF.

This clone was detected a few times. The gene calls are TRBV13 and TRBJ1-2; TRBD1 agrees at 7 bases. Per germline, CDR1 PRHDT and CDR2 FYEKMQ (reference sequence). The J segment lost 5 bases and the V segment lost 0 bases, leaving 6 bases of the junction unmatched. This CDR3 has 15 amino acids. The CDR3 reads CASSLGPRGAYGYTF. CDR3 sequence (DNA): TGTGCCAGCAGCTTAGGCCCCAGGGGGGCTTATGGCTACACCTTC.

V usage is TRBV11-2 and J usage is TRBJ2-1; D may be TRBD1 (5 bases). The V end lost 1 base, the J end lost 10 bases, and 14 bases lay between the germline ends. CDR3 length: 14 residues. The germline gives CDR1 SGHAT, CDR2 FQNNGV. CDR3 nucleotides: TGTGCCAGCAGCTTAGCCCCAGGGCAGAGAGAGCAGTTCTTC. It is translated as CASSLAPGQREQFF.

For this clone: The junction departs from the called germline gene at one end, perhaps through a read error. V gene TRBV6-1 combines with J gene TRBJ2-4, with a weak D call TRBD2 (5 bases). This CDR3 contains 13 residues. From germline, CDR1 is MNHNS and CDR2 SASEGT. The chain's CDR3 is CASSEVLASAEDF. The CDR3 coding sequence is TGTGCCAGCAGTGAAGTTCTGGCGTCGGCGGAGGACTTC.

The chain combines TRBV4-2 with TRBJ1-1, with 9 nucleotides matching TRBD1. This CDR3 is built from 15 residues. The V gene end was trimmed by 0 bases and the J gene end by 1 base; junction bases not matched to a gene: 0. Per germline, CDR1 LGHNA and CDR2 YNFKEQ. This chain's CDR3 is CASSQEDRGNTEAFF. CDR3 nucleotide sequence: TGTGCCAGCAGCCAAGAGGACAGGGGGAACACTGAAGCTTTCTTT.

The CDR3 DNA is TGTGCCAGCAGTGATGAAGGGGTTAACCCGTTGAACACTGAAGCTTTCTTT. Protein product: CASSDEGVNPLNTEAFF. The J gene is TRBJ1-1, the V gene TRBV25-1; D may be TRBD1 (5 bases). Trimming cost V 3 bases and J 0 bases, with 17 bases left between them. From germline, CDR1 is MGHDK and CDR2 SYGVNS. CDR3 length equals 17 residues.

J is TRBJ2-2 and V is TRBV18, with a possible D match to TRBD2 (5 bases). V gave up 4 bases and J gave up 7 bases, with 13 bases separating them. The CDR3 is made up of 14 amino acids. Germline-derived CDR1 and CDR2 are KGHSH and LQKENI. The CDR3 loop is CASSLLAGIGELFF. The CDR3 DNA is TGTGCCAGCTCACTCCTTGCGGGTATCGGGGAGCTGTTTTTT.

The chain couples TRBV6-5 to TRBJ1-4; 7 bases align to TRBD1. The V and J ends lost 3 bases and 4 bases, in that order; junction bases with no gene match: 5. The CDR3 is 15 residues long. Germline loops: CDR1 MNHEY, CDR2 SVGAGI. The CDR3 DNA reads as TGTGCCAGCAGTTATAGACAGGGAAATAATGAAAAACTGTTTTTT. It is translated as CASSYRQGNNEKLFF.